The present entry profiles one T cell receptor beta chain with its context. Its antigen is unidentified. The CDR3 consists of 15 residues. Unmatched junction bases numbered 8, after V lost 3 bases and J lost 7 bases. Germline assignment: CDR1 LNHDA and CDR2 SQIVND (reference sequence). The sample is drawn from a study of T cells in Graves' hyperthyroidism and ophthalmopathy. Overall study: Pretreatment peripheral blood was obtained at initial diagnosis. General observations from the study: Ophthalmopathy and stable hyperthyroidism were separated by a 13 V-J model.

Aged 18 to 65, the patients had hyperthyroidism that was newly diagnosed and had lasted under 2 months. Clinical symptoms, serum thyroxine and TRAb, thyroid ultrasound and orbital computed tomography together formed the diagnostic basis. TCR beta CDR3 regions were amplified from RNA transcripts. HTBI primers drove first-round RT-PCR of the TCR CDR3. TCRdb used MiXCR to reprocess the multiplex PCR reads, holding one entry per CDR3 protein. Among approximately 370,000 distinct CDR3 sequences listed, 15% were seen once. Input material: blood. The V gene is TRBV19, the J gene TRBJ2-1; 8 nucleotides align to TRBD1. The clonotype originates from a woman under 40 with Graves' hyperthyroidism. The CDR3 DNA follows: TGTGCCAGTAGTATCCTTCAGGGGGCAGGGAATGAGCAGTTCTTC. Protein product: CASSILQGAGNEQFF.